The 21 T cell receptor beta chains presented below share a single source sample, sequenced in a study of cytomegalovirus exposure and HLA in healthy donors. It was with 60 Vbeta and 13 Jbeta primers that the PCR ran. Some clones are missing from TCRdb's copy, which holds only in-frame ones; the method was immunoSEQ multiplex PCR. The sample shows 150,000 to 200,000 clones, around 75% of them seen only once. The sample was PBMCs. Receptors originate from a man younger than 30 in good health and CMV-seropositive.

The chain employs TRBV20-1 and TRBJ1-2; D is ambiguous. The CDR3 is made up of 10 amino acids. Germline CDR1 reads DFQATT; CDR2 reads SNEGSKA (reference sequence). Trimming cost V 6 bases and J 4 bases, with 6 bases left between them. CDR3 region: CSAASYGYTF. The CDR3 coding sequence is TGCAGTGCCGCGAGCTATGGCTACACCTTC.

This clone was counted only a few times. The chain employs TRBV4-1 and TRBJ2-3; 8 bases agree with TRBD2. Per germline, CDR1 MGHRA and CDR2 YSYEKL. The CDR3 length is 18 residues. V was pared by 0 bases and J by 4 bases, with 12 bases of the junction left unmatched. The CDR3 bases are TGCGCCAGCAGCCAAGAGGAGGGGCGGGGGGCAAGTCCAGATACGCAGTATTTT. Its translation: CASSQEEGRGASPDTQYF.

V usage is TRBV30 and J usage is TRBJ1-6; no clear D gene. The CDR3 has 12 amino acids. Germline CDR1 GTSNPN, CDR2 SVGIG (reference sequence). The V gene lost 4 bases and the J gene lost 10 bases, with 11 bases spanning the gap. The CDR3 region has the DNA TGTGCCTGGACGAGAGTCGAATCACCCCTCCACTTT. This sequence encodes CAWTRVESPLHF.

Regarding this clone: The same CDR3 can be traced to other DNA sequences in this sample. J is TRBJ1-1 and V is TRBV19; D remains ambiguous. V was shortened by 6 bases and J by 5 bases, with 16 bases between the two germline ends. This CDR3 has 14 residues. Germline CDR1 reads LNHDA; CDR2 reads SQIVND (reference sequence). In DNA, the CDR3 is TGTGCCAGTAGCCTGGACTCCCGTGGGACTGAAGCTTTCTTT. It codes for CASSLDSRGTEAFF.

The chain carries TRBV5-6 and TRBJ2-1; 9 bases align to TRBD1. There are 13 residues in the CDR3. Looked up from germline, CDR1 is SGHDT and CDR2 is YYEEEE. Losses at the gene ends were 0 bases for V and 12 bases for J; bases not matched to a gene: 4. The CDR3 reads CASSLGTGARQFF. CDR3 DNA: TGTGCCAGCAGCTTGGGGACAGGGGCCCGGCAGTTCTTC.

This clone showed up just once. This rearrangement joins TRBV25-1 to TRBJ2-3; D unresolved. The CDR3 length is 16 residues. Between the trimmed V and J ends, which lost 4 bases and 4 bases, there was a span of 18 bases. The germline CDR1 and CDR2 sequences are MGHDK and SYGVNS. The CDR3: CASSGGLGPTADTQYF. For the CDR3, the DNA is TGTGCCAGCAGTGGAGGTTTAGGTCCCACCGCAGATACGCAGTATTTT.

The J gene is TRBJ2-6, the V gene TRBV4-1; D might be TRBD1 (5 bases). Germline V gene data show CDR1 as MGHRA and CDR2 as YSYEKL. The V and J ends lost 6 bases and 3 bases respectively, with 9 bases between them. The CDR3 totals 14 residues. CDR3: CASSLTVGANVLTF. The CDR3 DNA reads as TGCGCCAGCAGTCTGACAGTTGGGGCCAACGTCCTGACTTTC.

V and J are TRBV28 and TRBJ2-2; 9 nucleotides agree with TRBD1. The CDR3 runs to 16 residues. V shed 5 bases and J 6 bases; nucleotides not matched to a gene: 10. Germline lookup yields CDR1 MDHEN and CDR2 SYDVKM. In nucleotides, the CDR3 is TGTGCCAGCAGTCCACCCGGGACAGGGATGGCCGGGGAGCTGTTTTTT. This codes for CASSPPGTGMAGELFF.

This clone was recorded a few times. V usage is TRBV7-9 and J usage is TRBJ2-5; 8 bases map to TRBD2. Trimming cost V 5 bases and J 4 bases; bases outside gene matches: 12. The CDR3 length is 16 residues. The V gene's germline CDR1 is SEHNR and CDR2 FQNEAQ (reference sequence). This CDR3 is CASSNPLRGGRETQYF. Here the CDR3 DNA reads TGTGCCAGCAGCAACCCCCTCCGGGGGGGGAGAGAGACCCAGTACTTC.

This chain connects TRBV7-9 to TRBJ1-4; D is unresolved. Germline CDR1 is SEHNR and CDR2 is FQNEAQ (reference sequence). V was shortened by 2 bases and J by 7 bases, with 11 bases between the two germline ends. The CDR3 is 14 residues long. In DNA, the CDR3 is TGTGCCAGCAGCTTACTAGAGGGTCGTGAAAAACTGTTTTTT. It yields the protein CASSLLEGREKLFF.

This clone was recorded only once. V usage is TRBV7-2 and J usage is TRBJ2-5; TRBD1 might be the D (5 bases). V dropped 1 base and J dropped 5 bases, with 11 bases sitting between them. The CDR3 runs 14 residues. The germline CDR1 and CDR2 sequences are SGHTA and FQGNSA. The DNA of the CDR3 is TGTGCCAGCAGCTTAGAGGGGTTGGTTGAGACCCAGTACTTC. It yields the protein CASSLEGLVETQYF.

This chain joins TRBV13 and TRBJ2-7, with 9 bases matching TRBD2. The germline CDR1 and CDR2 sequences are PRHDT and FYEKMQ (reference sequence). The CDR3 has 14 amino acids. The V gene end was trimmed by 5 bases and the J gene end by 7 bases; junction bases not matched to a gene: 9. CDR3 sequence: CASSQGLAWGEQYV. The CDR3 DNA is TGTGCCAGCAGCCAGGGACTAGCCTGGGGAGAGCAGTACGTC.

This chain links TRBV5-1 with TRBJ2-1; weak D call: TRBD2 (6 bases). The CDR3 consists of 14 residues. Germline V lookup: CDR1 SGHRS, CDR2 YFSETQ. V was pared by 3 bases and J by 7 bases, with 14 bases between. CDR3 nucleotides: TGCGCCAGCAGCTGGCGAGCGGGCGGGAATGAGCAGTTCTTC. It codes for CASSWRAGGNEQFF.

This clone has a handful of counts. The chain combines TRBV19 with TRBJ1-1, with 8 bases identical to TRBD1. In germline, CDR1 is LNHDA, CDR2 SQIVND (reference sequence). There are 16 residues in the CDR3. V dropped 6 bases and J dropped 2; count of bases not matched to a gene: 11. DNA of the CDR3: TGTGCCAGTAGCCCAGGGGGCCGCAGGAGCAACACTGAAGCTTTCTTT. Translating gives CASSPGGRRSNTEAFF.

This clone was counted between two and nine times. The V call is TRBV4-1, the J call TRBJ2-3; 12 bases map to TRBD2. This CDR3 spans 18 amino acids. V shed 7 bases and J 3 bases; nucleotides not matched to a gene: 14. Germline CDR1 and CDR2: MGHRA and YSYEKL. CDR3 sequence: CASTLNSLGLAGTDTQYF. CDR3 DNA: TGCGCCAGCACACTAAATTCCCTTGGACTAGCGGGGACAGATACGCAGTATTTT.

A remark on this clone: A read error may produce the germline difference seen at one junction end. The rearrangement joins TRBV7-7 to TRBJ2-2; 8 bases match TRBD1. Germline V gene lookup returns CDR1 SSHAT and CDR2 FNYEAQ (reference sequence). CDR3 size: 14 residues. The CDR3 DNA sequence: TGTGCTAGCAGCCCCGGGACAGGAGCCGGGGAGCTGTTTTTT. Its protein product is CASSPGTGAGELFF. Variable domain in full (rest from reference TRBV7-7 and TRBJ2-2): GAGVSQSPRYKVTKRGQDVTLRCDPISSHATLYWYQQALGQGPEFLTYFNYEAQPDKSGLPSDRFSAERPEGSISTLTIQRTEQRDSAMYRCASSPGTGAGELFFGEGSRLTVL.

The genes are TRBV5-1 and TRBJ2-1; 7 nucleotides agree with TRBD2. Germline CDR1 reads SGHRS; CDR2 reads YFSETQ. V lost 0 bases to trimming and J lost 3 bases; unmatched junction nucleotides: 6. The CDR3 covers 16 residues. CDR3 loop: CASSLARTSFYNEQFF. The CDR3 DNA is TGCGCCAGCAGCTTGGCCCGGACTAGTTTCTACAATGAGCAGTTCTTC.

The chain carries TRBV19 and TRBJ1-4, with a tentative D call TRBD1 (5 bases). Germline CDR1 and CDR2: LNHDA and SQIVND (reference sequence). The CDR3 has 13 residues. Trimming stripped 5 bases from V and 8 bases from J, with 12 bases between. The CDR3 sequence: CASSFGGREKLFF. The CDR3 DNA reads as TGTGCCAGTAGTTTCGGGGGTCGGGAAAAACTGTTTTTT.

This clone has a handful of counts. This chain links TRBV11-2 with TRBJ2-5; 7 bases match TRBD2. V dropped 5 bases and J dropped 4; count of bases not matched to a gene: 7. The length of the CDR3 is 14 residues. Germline V lookup: CDR1 SGHAT, CDR2 FQNNGV. CDR3 sequence (DNA): TGTGCCAGCAGCCCCGGACTAGAACCAGAGACCCAGTACTTC. This codes for CASSPGLEPETQYF.

This chain joins TRBV27 and TRBJ2-1; TRBD1 matches at 8 bases. CDR3 length equals 13 residues. V gave up 2 bases and J gave up 7 bases; unmatched junction bases: 1. Germline CDR1 is MNHEY and CDR2 is SMNVEV (reference sequence). The CDR3 loop is CASSLDRGNEQFF. The CDR3 DNA follows: TGTGCCAGCAGTTTAGACAGGGGTAATGAGCAGTTCTTC.

The rearrangement links TRBV28 to TRBJ2-7, with D possibly matching TRBD2 (7 bases). Germline V lookup: CDR1 MDHEN, CDR2 SYDVKM. The CDR3 length is 17 residues. V was cut by 7 bases and J by 1 base, with 23 bases left in between. In nucleotides, the CDR3 is TGTGCCAGCACTGAAGGGGGGGTAAAGGGAGAATCCTACGAGCAGTACGTC. It codes for CASTEGGVKGESYEQYV.